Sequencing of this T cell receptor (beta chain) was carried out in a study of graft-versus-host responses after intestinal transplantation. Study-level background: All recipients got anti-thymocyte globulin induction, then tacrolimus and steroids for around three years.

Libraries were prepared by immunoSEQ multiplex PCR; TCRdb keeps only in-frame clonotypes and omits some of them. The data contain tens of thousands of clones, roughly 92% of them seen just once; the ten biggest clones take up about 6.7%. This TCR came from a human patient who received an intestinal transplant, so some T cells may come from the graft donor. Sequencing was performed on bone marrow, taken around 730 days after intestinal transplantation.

CDR3 protein: CASSWTPNTEAFF. In DNA form, the CDR3 reads TGTGCCAGCAGTTGGACACCGAACACTGAAGCTTTCTTT. The rearrangement links TRBV6-6 to TRBJ1-1; tentatively, D is TRBD1 (5 bases). The CDR3 runs to 13 residues. Germline assignment: CDR1 MNHNY and CDR2 SVGAGI (reference sequence). The V gene lost 4 bases and the J gene lost 1 base, with 7 bases spanning the gap.